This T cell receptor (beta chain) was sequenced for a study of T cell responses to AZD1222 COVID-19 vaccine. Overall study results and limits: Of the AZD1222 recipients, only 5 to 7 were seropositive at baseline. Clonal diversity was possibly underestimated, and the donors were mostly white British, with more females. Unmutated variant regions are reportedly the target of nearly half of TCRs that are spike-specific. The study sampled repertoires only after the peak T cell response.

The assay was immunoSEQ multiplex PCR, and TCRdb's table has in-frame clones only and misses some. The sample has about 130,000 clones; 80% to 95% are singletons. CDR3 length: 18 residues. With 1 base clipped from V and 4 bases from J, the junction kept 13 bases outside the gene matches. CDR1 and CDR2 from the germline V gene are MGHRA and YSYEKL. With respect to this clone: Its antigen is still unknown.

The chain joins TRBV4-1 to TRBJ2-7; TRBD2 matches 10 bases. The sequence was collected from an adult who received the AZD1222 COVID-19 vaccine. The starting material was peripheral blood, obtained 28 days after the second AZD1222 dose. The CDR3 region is CASSQALAGEGPGYEQYF. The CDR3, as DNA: TGCGCCAGCAGCCAAGCCCTAGCGGGAGAGGGGCCTGGGTACGAGCAGTACTTC.